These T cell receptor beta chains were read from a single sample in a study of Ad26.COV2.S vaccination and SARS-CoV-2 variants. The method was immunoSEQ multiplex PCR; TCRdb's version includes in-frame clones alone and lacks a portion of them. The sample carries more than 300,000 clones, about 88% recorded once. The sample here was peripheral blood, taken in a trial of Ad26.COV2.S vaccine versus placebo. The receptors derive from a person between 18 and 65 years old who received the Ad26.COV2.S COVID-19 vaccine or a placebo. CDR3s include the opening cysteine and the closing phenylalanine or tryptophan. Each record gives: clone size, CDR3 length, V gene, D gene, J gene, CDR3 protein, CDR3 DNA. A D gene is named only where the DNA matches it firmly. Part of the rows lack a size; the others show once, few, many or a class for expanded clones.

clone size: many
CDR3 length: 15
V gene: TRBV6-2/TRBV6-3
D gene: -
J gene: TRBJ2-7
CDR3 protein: CASSYTRIAFYEQYF
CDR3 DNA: TGTGCCAGCAGTTACACGAGGATCGCTTTTTACGAGCAGTACTTC

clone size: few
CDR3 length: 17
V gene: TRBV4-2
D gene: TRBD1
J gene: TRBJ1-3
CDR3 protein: CASSQDMTRQGRNTIYF
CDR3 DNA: TGTGCCAGCAGCCAAGATATGACGAGACAGGGACGAAACACCATATATTTT

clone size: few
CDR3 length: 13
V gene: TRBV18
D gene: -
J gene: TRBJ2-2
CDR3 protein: CASSPGGLGELFF
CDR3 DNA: TGTGCCAGCTCACCTGGTGGACTCGGGGAGCTGTTTTTT

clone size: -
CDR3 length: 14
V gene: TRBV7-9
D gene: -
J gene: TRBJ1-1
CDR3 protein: CASSLGSLNTEAFF
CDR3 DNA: TGTGCCAGCAGCTTAGGTAGTTTGAACACTGAAGCTTTCTTT

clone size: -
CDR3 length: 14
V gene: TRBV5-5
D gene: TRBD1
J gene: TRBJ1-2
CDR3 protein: CASSLGQGAPGYTF
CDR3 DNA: TGTGCCAGCAGCTTGGGACAGGGGGCGCCCGGCTACACCTTC

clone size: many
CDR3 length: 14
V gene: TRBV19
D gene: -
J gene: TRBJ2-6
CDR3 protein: CASGTLSGANVLTF
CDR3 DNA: TGTGCCAGTGGGACACTCTCTGGGGCCAACGTCCTGACTTTC

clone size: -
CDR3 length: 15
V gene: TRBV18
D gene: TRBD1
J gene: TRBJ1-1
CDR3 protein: CASSPTGGVNTEAFF
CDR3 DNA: TGTGCCAGCTCACCAACAGGGGGTGTGAACACTGAAGCTTTCTTT

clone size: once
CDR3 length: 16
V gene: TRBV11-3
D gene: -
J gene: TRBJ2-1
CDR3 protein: CASSANRALTLNEQFF
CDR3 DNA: TGTGCCAGCAGCGCCAACCGGGCCCTTACTCTCAATGAGCAGTTCTTC

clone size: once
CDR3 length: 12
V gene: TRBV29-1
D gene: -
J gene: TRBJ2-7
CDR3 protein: CSVGELAREQYF
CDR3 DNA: TGCAGCGTAGGGGAACTAGCTCGCGAGCAGTACTTC

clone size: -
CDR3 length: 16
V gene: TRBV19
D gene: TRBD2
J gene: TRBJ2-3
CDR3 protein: CATREAGALRTDTQYF
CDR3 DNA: TGTGCCACCAGAGAAGCGGGGGCCTTAAGGACAGATACGCAGTATTTT

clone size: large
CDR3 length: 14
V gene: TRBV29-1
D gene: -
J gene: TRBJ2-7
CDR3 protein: CSVEDHGGLYEQYF
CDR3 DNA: TGCAGCGTTGAAGATCACGGGGGACTCTACGAGCAGTACTTC

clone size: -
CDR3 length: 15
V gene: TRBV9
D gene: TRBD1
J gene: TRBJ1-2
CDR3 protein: CASSAGAGQGIGYTF
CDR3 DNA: TGTGCCAGCAGCGCCGGGGCGGGACAGGGAATTGGCTACACCTTC

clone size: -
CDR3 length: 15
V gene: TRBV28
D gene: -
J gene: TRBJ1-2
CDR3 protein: CASSSPTWVARGYTF
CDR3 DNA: TGTGCCAGCAGCTCACCCACATGGGTCGCGCGGGGCTACACCTTC

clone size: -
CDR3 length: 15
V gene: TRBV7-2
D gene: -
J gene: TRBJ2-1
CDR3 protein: CASSFRDNSYNEQFF
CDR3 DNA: TGTGCCAGCAGCTTCCGGGACAACTCCTACAATGAGCAGTTCTTC

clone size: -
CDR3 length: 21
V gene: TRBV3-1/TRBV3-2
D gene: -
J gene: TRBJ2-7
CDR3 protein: CASSQKPPPGPARRKPYEQYF
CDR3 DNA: TGTGCCAGCAGCCAAAAACCCCCCCCCGGGCCAGCCCGAAGGAAGCCCTACGAGCAGTACTTC

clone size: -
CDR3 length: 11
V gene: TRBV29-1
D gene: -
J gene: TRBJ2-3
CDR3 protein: CSVDSADTQYF
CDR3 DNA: TGCAGCGTTGACTCCGCAGATACGCAGTATTTT

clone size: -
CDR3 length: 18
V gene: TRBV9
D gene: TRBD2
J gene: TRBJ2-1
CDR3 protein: CASSAPLSSGGLYNEQFF
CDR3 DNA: TGTGCCAGCAGCGCCCCCCTGTCAAGCGGGGGGTTATACAATGAGCAGTTCTTC

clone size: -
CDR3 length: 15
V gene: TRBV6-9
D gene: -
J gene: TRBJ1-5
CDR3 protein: CASSERDFSNQPQHF
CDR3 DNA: TGTGCCAGCAGTGAGAGGGATTTTAGCAATCAGCCCCAGCATTTT

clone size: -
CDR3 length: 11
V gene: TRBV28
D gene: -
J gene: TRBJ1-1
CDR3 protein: CASSLSRKAFF
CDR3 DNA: TGTGCCAGCAGTTTATCCCGTAAAGCTTTCTTT

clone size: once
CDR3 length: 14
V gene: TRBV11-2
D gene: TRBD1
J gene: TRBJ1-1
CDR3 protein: CASRTGGADAEAFF
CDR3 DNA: TGTGCCAGCCGCACAGGGGGCGCAGACGCTGAAGCTTTCTTT

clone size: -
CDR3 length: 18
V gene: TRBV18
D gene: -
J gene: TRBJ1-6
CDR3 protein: CASSTGMILLTENSPLHF
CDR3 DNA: TGTGCCAGCTCAACCGGGATGATACTACTAACCGAGAATTCACCCCTCCACTTT

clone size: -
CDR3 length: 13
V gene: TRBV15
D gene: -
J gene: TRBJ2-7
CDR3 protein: CATSRDLPYEQYF
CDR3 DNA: TGTGCCACCAGCAGGGACCTCCCATACGAGCAGTACTTC

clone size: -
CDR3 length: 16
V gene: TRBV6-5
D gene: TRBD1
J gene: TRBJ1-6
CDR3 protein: CASSYFGTGYNSPLHF
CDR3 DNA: TGTGCCAGCAGTTACTTTGGGACAGGCTATAATTCACCCCTCCACTTT

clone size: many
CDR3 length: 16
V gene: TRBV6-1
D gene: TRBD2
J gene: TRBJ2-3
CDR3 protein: CASSVPGGVGTDTQYF
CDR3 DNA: TGTGCCAGCAGTGTTCCGGGGGGGGTGGGCACAGATACGCAGTATTTT

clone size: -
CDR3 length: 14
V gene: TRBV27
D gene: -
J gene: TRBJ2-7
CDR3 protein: CASSSRLAEDEQYF
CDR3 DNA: TGTGCCAGCAGTTCCAGGTTAGCTGAGGACGAGCAGTACTTC

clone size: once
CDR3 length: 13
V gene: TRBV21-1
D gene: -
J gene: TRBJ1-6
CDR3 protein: CASSPGGDSPLHF
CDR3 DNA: TGTGCCAGCAGCCCGGGGGGGGACTCACCCCTCCACTTT

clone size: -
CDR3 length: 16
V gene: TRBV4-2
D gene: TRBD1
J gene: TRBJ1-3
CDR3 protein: CASSLRPQGSGNTIYF
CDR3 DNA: TGTGCCAGCAGCCTAAGACCACAGGGGTCTGGAAACACCATATATTTT

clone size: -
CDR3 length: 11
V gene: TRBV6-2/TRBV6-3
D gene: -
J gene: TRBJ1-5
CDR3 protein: CASSYPQPQHF
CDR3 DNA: TGTGCCAGCAGTTACCCCCAGCCCCAGCATTTT

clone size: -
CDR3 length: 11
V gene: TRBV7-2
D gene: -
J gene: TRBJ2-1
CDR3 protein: CASSFGLEQFF
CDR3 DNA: TGTGCCAGCAGCTTCGGACTTGAGCAGTTCTTC